The 29 T cell receptor beta chains given below trace back to one sample, sequenced in a study of Graves' ophthalmopathy and Graves' hyperthyroidism (dated by TCRdb to 2016 to 2019). Data came from an Illumina HiSeq 2000. TCR beta CDR3 regions were amplified from RNA transcripts for repertoire sequencing. The first round of RT-PCR was done with HTBI primers and the Qiagen OneStep RT-PCR kit, and was followed by a second round of multiplex PCR, then size selection and purification. TCRdb applied fastp at Q25 and MiXCR to the public reads, then kept only in-frame beta chains. Rows merge per CDR3 protein into single entries with the most common DNA and genes. For this sample the table gives some 200,000 distinct CDR3 sequences, of which 25% to 30% were detected only once. Together, the top ten hold 9.1% of the sample. Input material: peripheral blood. Receptor source: a man in his fifties or sixties with Graves' ophthalmopathy. Donor details come from another sample of the same person, matched by shared clones.

This clonotype was seen many times. The chain employs TRBV7-2 and TRBJ2-5; D is unresolved. Germline values: CDR1 SGHTA, CDR2 FQGNSA. The CDR3 runs to 13 residues. With 5 bases removed from V and 5 bases from J, the gap between germline ends came to 12 bases. The CDR3 reads CASSLDLGETQYF. The CDR3 coding sequence is TGTGCCAGCAGCCTGGACCTAGGGGAGACCCAGTACTTC. Supplemented by reference TRBV7-2 and TRBJ2-5, the full variable domain reads GAGVSQSPSNKVTEKGKDVELRCDPISGHTALYWYRQSLGQGLEFLIYFQGNSAPDKSGLPSDRFSAERTGGSVSTLTIQRTQQEDSAVYLCASSLDLGETQYFGPGTRLLVL.

The chain carries TRBV6-4 and TRBJ1-1; tentatively, D is TRBD1 (5 bases). Trimming took off 7 bases at V and 1 base at J, with 19 bases between the two ends. There are 16 residues in the CDR3. Germline CDR1 is MRHNA and CDR2 is SNTAGT. CDR3 sequence reads: CASMIVEGPPNTEAFF. CDR3 DNA sequence: TGTGCCAGCATGATCGTTGAGGGGCCGCCGAACACTGAAGCTTTCTTT.

This clonotype came up many times. The gene calls are TRBV3-1 and TRBJ1-1, with a tentative D call TRBD1 (5 bases). CDR3 size: 14 residues. Germline loops: CDR1 LGHDT, CDR2 YNNKEL (reference sequence). The V end was cut by 1 base, the J end by 2 bases, with 8 bases between. The CDR3 nucleotides read TGTGCCAGCAGCCAAGTGAGGGGTAACACTGAAGCTTTCTTT. This encodes CASSQVRGNTEAFF.

There are many counts of this clonotype. The chain employs TRBV6-5 and TRBJ1-2; the D gene is possibly TRBD1 (6 bases). Trimming removed 6 bases from V and 3 bases from J, with 17 bases in between. The V gene's germline CDR1 is MNHEY and CDR2 SVGAGI. This CDR3 has 15 residues. This CDR3 reads CASRNGGLIDYGYTF. In nucleotides, the CDR3 is TGTGCCAGCAGAAATGGGGGGCTTATCGACTATGGCTACACCTTC.

This clonotype has at least ten counts. The V call is TRBV29-1, the J call TRBJ2-5; the D gene could be TRBD1 or TRBD2 (6 bases each). V was shortened by 0 bases and J by 5 bases, with 16 bases between the two germline ends. The CDR3 extends over 15 amino acids. Germline V gene lookup returns CDR1 SQVTM and CDR2 ANQGSEA. CDR3 amino acids: CSVEEAGTFAETQYF. CDR3 sequence (DNA): TGCAGCGTTGAAGAGGCGGGGACATTCGCGGAGACCCAGTACTTC.

This rearrangement joins TRBV28 to TRBJ1-2, with D perhaps matching TRBD1 (6 bases). The V gene's germline CDR1 is MDHEN and CDR2 SYDVKM. The CDR3 spans 12 residues. V shed 10 bases and J shed 3 bases, with 12 bases lying between them. The CDR3 nucleotides are TGTGCCATATCGGGGGCCTACTATGGCTACACCTTC. It specifies CAISGAYYGYTF.

This clonotype was recorded many times. CDR3 loop: CASSLVGVGQPQHF. CDR3 coding DNA: TGTGCCAGCAGCTTAGTTGGGGTCGGTCAGCCCCAGCATTTT. This chain joins TRBV7-2 and TRBJ1-5; D call uncertain. V gave up 1 base and J gave up 6 bases, with 10 bases separating them. The CDR3 extends over 14 amino acids. Germline values: CDR1 SGHTA, CDR2 FQGNSA.

This clonotype has ten or more counts. The CDR3 coding sequence is TGTGCCAGCAGCTTAAGGGCGACTAGCGGGATCAGCGAGCAGTACTTC. Protein product: CASSLRATSGISEQYF. The genes are TRBV11-2 and TRBJ2-7; the match to TRBD2 covers 11 bases. Germline CDR1 and CDR2: SGHAT and FQNNGV. CDR3 length: 16 amino acids. V trimming: 2 bases; J trimming: 6 bases; junction bases outside the gene matches: 9.

This chain links TRBV28 with TRBJ2-5; the D gene is possibly TRBD2 (6 bases). This CDR3 comprises 13 residues. The V and J ends lost 8 bases and 5 bases respectively, with 15 bases between them. Germline CDR1 reads MDHEN; CDR2 reads SYDVKM. The CDR3 DNA reads TGTGCCAGCCTCCGTGGAGGGCGGGAGACCCAGTACTTC. The encoded protein is CASLRGGRETQYF.

The table lists this clonotype with many counts. The chain carries TRBV7-2 and TRBJ1-6; 8 bases line up with TRBD1. The CDR3 runs 15 residues. V gave up 4 bases and J gave up 8 bases; unmatched junction bases: 7. Germline assignment: CDR1 SGHTA and CDR2 FQGNSA. CDR3 amino acids: CASSYRTGKYSPLHF. CDR3 in DNA: TGTGCCAGCAGCTACCGGACAGGGAAGTATTCACCCCTCCACTTT.

There are many counts of this clonotype. The rearrangement joins TRBV11-2 to TRBJ1-1, with D perhaps TRBD1 (5 bases). Germline values: CDR1 SGHAT, CDR2 FQNNGV. This CDR3 region has 16 residues. Between the trimmed V and J ends, which lost 6 bases and 0 bases, there was a span of 17 bases. CDR3 nucleotide sequence: TGTGCCAGCAGTTATGGGAGGGGCAGCATGAACACTGAAGCTTTCTTT. Protein: CASSYGRGSMNTEAFF.

This clonotype showed up just once. The V gene is TRBV6-2 or TRBV6-3, the J gene TRBJ1-5; D remains unclear. The V end was cut by 0 bases, the J end by 7 bases, with 13 bases between. Germline CDR1 reads MNHEY; CDR2 reads SVGEGT. The CDR3 has 15 amino acids. CDR3 nucleotide sequence: TGTGCCAGCAGTTACTCGGGAATGAGAGGCCAGCCCCAGCATTTT. It specifies CASSYSGMRGQPQHF.

The rearrangement uses TRBV20-1 and TRBJ1-2; 8 bases align to TRBD1. V dropped 2 bases and J dropped 8; count of bases not matched to a gene: 10. This CDR3 region has 14 residues. Germline lookup yields CDR1 DFQATT and CDR2 SNEGSKA (reference sequence). CDR3 residues: CSARTDSGTGGYTF. The CDR3 DNA is TGCAGTGCTAGAACTGACTCCGGGACAGGAGGCTACACCTTC.

This clonotype was recorded many times. The V call is TRBV19, the J call TRBJ2-2; 7 bases align to TRBD2. The V gene end was trimmed by 7 bases and the J gene end by 6 bases; junction bases not matched to a gene: 11. The V gene's germline CDR1 is LNHDA and CDR2 SQIVND (reference sequence). The CDR3 is made up of 15 amino acids. In DNA form, the CDR3 reads TGTGCCAGTACGGGGGAGGGCCTGGTGGCCGGGGAGCTGTTTTTT. Its protein product is CASTGEGLVAGELFF.

This clonotype appeared once. The chain combines TRBV13 with TRBJ1-2; 7 positions agree with TRBD1. The germline gives CDR1 PRHDT, CDR2 FYEKMQ (reference sequence). V was pared by 5 bases and J by 4 bases, with 19 bases of the junction left unmatched. CDR3 length equals 18 residues. This CDR3 reads CASSASRNTGVRLYGYTF. In nucleotides, the CDR3 is TGTGCCAGCAGCGCCTCCCGTAATACAGGGGTCCGTCTCTATGGCTACACCTTC. The variable domain in full, completed from reference TRBV13 and TRBJ1-2, reads AAGVIQSPRHLIKEKRETATLKCYPIPRHDTVYWYQQGPGQDPQFLISFYEKMQSDKGSIPDRFSAQQFSDYHSELNMSSLELGDSALYFCASSASRNTGVRLYGYTFGSGTRLTVV.

In its sample, this clonotype was seen many times. The rearrangement links TRBV12-3 or TRBV12-4 to TRBJ1-5; D not certain. The CDR3 is 14 amino acids. V was trimmed by 6 bases and J by 6 bases, leaving 15 bases between them. Here the CDR3 reads CASSHEGLVQPQHF. CDR3 nucleotide sequence: TGTGCCAGCAGCCATGAAGGGCTAGTTCAGCCCCAGCATTTT.

There are many counts of this clonotype. The rearrangement links TRBV7-9 to TRBJ1-2; possibly TRBD1 for D (5 bases). This CDR3 region has 13 residues. CDR1 SEHNR and CDR2 FQNEAQ come from the germline V gene (reference sequence). With 5 bases removed from V and 6 bases from J, the gap between germline ends came to 13 bases. Here the CDR3 DNA reads TGTGCCAGCAGCGCGACAGCAAGGAATGGCTACACCTTC. It yields the protein CASSATARNGYTF.

This clonotype came up many times. V is TRBV19 and J is TRBJ2-7; D tentatively fits TRBD1 or TRBD2 (5 bases each). V shed 10 bases and J shed 3 bases, with 13 bases lying between them. CDR3 size: 12 residues. Germline CDR1 is LNHDA and CDR2 is SQIVND (reference sequence). CDR3 protein: CATSRADYEQYF. In DNA form, the CDR3 reads TGTGCCACTAGCAGGGCGGACTACGAGCAGTACTTC. The full variable domain, in which reference TRBV19 and TRBJ2-7 provide the parts outside the CDR3, is DGGITQSPKYLFRKEGQNVTLSCEQNLNHDAMYWYRQDPGQGLRLIYYSQIVNDFQKGDIAEGYSVSREKKESFPLTVTSAQKNPTAFYLCATSRADYEQYFGPGTRLTVT.

The rearrangement joins TRBV2 to TRBJ2-4; 7 nucleotides line up with TRBD1. CDR1 is SNHLY, CDR2 FYNNEI, per germline. Trimming at V came to 6 bases and at J to 2 bases, leaving 7 bases not matched to a gene. The CDR3 totals 15 residues. CDR3 in DNA: TGTGCCAGCAGGGAACAGGGGCTCTCCAAAAACATTCAGTACTTC. Its protein is CASREQGLSKNIQYF.

Many counts were recorded for this clonotype. V usage is TRBV29-1 and J usage is TRBJ2-7, with TRBD2 matching over 12 bases. Looked up from germline, CDR1 is SQVTM and CDR2 is ANQGSEA. The CDR3 is 15 residues long. Trimming cost V 6 bases and J 3 bases; bases outside gene matches: 9. The CDR3 DNA reads as TGCAGCGTCGGTCTAGCGGGAGGGCCCAACTACGAGCAGTACTTC. Its protein product is CSVGLAGGPNYEQYF.

In its sample, this clonotype was seen many times. The chain joins TRBV2 to TRBJ2-7; D remains unclear. Germline CDR1 is SNHLY and CDR2 is FYNNEI. Trimming stripped 7 bases from V and 2 bases from J, with 12 bases between. The CDR3 is 13 residues long. The chain's CDR3 is CASTETGAYEQYF. DNA for the CDR3: TGTGCCAGCACCGAGACCGGAGCCTACGAGCAGTACTTC.

The table lists this clonotype with a few counts. V gene TRBV28 combines with J gene TRBJ1-3; 10 bases match TRBD1. Per germline, CDR1 MDHEN and CDR2 SYDVKM. V shed 4 bases, J shed 0 bases, and the junction held 12 bases outside the gene matches. CDR3 length: 19 amino acids. CDR3 sequence (DNA): TGTGCCAGCAGTTCACATGTTGCGGGACAGGGGTTCTCTGGAAACACCATATATTTT. Amino acid sequence: CASSSHVAGQGFSGNTIYF.

This sequence joins TRBV4-2 and TRBJ2-5, with a tentative D call TRBD2 (6 bases). V lost 5 bases, J lost 6 bases, and 16 bases lay in between. The CDR3 has 14 residues. CDR1 is LGHNA, CDR2 YNFKEQ, per germline. CDR3 nucleotide sequence: TGTGCCAGCAGCTACGATGGGGCGGGACAGACCCAGTACTTC. As protein: CASSYDGAGQTQYF.

The genes are TRBV28 and TRBJ1-1; D gene uncertain. V was trimmed by 6 bases and J by 4 bases, leaving 12 bases between them. The germline gives CDR1 MDHEN, CDR2 SYDVKM. The CDR3 runs 13 residues. CDR3: CASRPTGRTEAFF. DNA of the CDR3: TGTGCCAGCAGGCCGACGGGCCGCACTGAAGCTTTCTTT.

This clonotype was seen many times. The rearrangement uses TRBV6-2 or TRBV6-3 and TRBJ2-5, with 7 nucleotides matching TRBD1. Per germline, CDR1 MNHEY and CDR2 SVGEGT. This CDR3 spans 18 amino acids. V dropped 0 bases and J dropped 4; count of bases not matched to a gene: 14. The CDR3 here is CASSYSTGTDLTGETQYF. The CDR3 nucleotides read TGTGCCAGCAGTTACTCGACGGGGACAGACCTAACTGGAGAGACCCAGTACTTC.

The rearrangement joins TRBV27 to TRBJ2-7; either TRBD1 or TRBD2 may fit D (5 bases each). Germline V gene sequence: CDR1 MNHEY, CDR2 SMNVEV (reference sequence). The CDR3 extends over 13 amino acids. With 4 bases removed from V and 5 bases from J, the gap between germline ends came to 12 bases. CDR3 sequence: CASSSAGSHEQYF. The CDR3 bases are TGTGCCAGCAGTTCGGCAGGGAGCCACGAGCAGTACTTC.

The chain uses TRBV7-3 and TRBJ2-3; unclear D gene. V lost 3 bases to trimming and J lost 2 bases, with 3 bases between them. Germline V gene sequence: CDR1 SGHTA, CDR2 FQGTGA. CDR3 length: 12 residues. The CDR3 sequence: CASSFPTDTQYF. CDR3 sequence (DNA): TGTGCCAGCAGCTTCCCCACAGATACGCAGTATTTT.

This clonotype showed up many times. V is TRBV4-1 and J is TRBJ2-7, with 7 bases that match TRBD1. The V segment lost 0 bases and the J segment 2 bases; nucleotides outside the gene matches: 4. CDR1 and CDR2 (germline): MGHRA, YSYEKL. This CDR3 has 15 amino acids. The CDR3: CASSQDGDRAYEQYF. The DNA of the CDR3 is TGCGCCAGCAGCCAAGATGGGGACAGAGCCTACGAGCAGTACTTC.

V gene TRBV6-1 combines with J gene TRBJ2-5, with TRBD1 matching 7 bases. CDR3 size: 14 residues. Germline trimming cut 6 bases from V and 1 base from J; bases unmatched to any gene: 5. Germline lookup yields CDR1 MNHNS and CDR2 SASEGT. This CDR3 is CASRLDRVQETQYF. Here the CDR3 DNA reads TGTGCCAGCAGACTAGACAGGGTCCAAGAGACCCAGTACTTC.